This TCR beta chain was observed in a study of spatial heterogeneity in lung cancer (dated by TCRdb to about 2019). Regarding the study in general: Beta-chain transcripts were consistently detected in greater numbers than alpha-chain transcripts, which likely reflects a higher abundance of beta-chain transcripts. A strong correlation was found between TCR transcript counts in tumor regions and a T cell transcriptional module score from matched bulk RNA-seq. At surgery, both alpha and beta chains were TCR-sequenced in about 200 tumor regions, approximately 64 matched nontumor lung samples and some 60 PBMC samples. TCR repertoire features were related to nonsynonymous mutation counts determined by whole-exome sequencing of tumor tissue. In non-small cell lung cancer, the study made a quantitative comparison of TCR alpha and beta repertoires among multiple tumor regions, matched nontumor lung and blood. In the raw uncorrected reads, each unique combination of TCR and UMI appeared more than ten times on average.

The time point label for this specimen denotes: sample taken at primary tumor resection. Samples were obtained from about 69 patients with early-stage, untreated non-small cell lung cancer from the lung TRACERx cohort. Without any cell sorting, TCR sequencing was performed on whole RNA extracted either from tumor and nontumor lung tissue or from cryopreserved PBMC samples. Only patients for whom sufficient RNA was available from at least two tumor regions were selected for TCR sequencing. Tumor and adjacent nontumor lung specimens were reviewed by a lung pathologist before selection. Trimming costs V 5 bases and J 5 bases, and their ends lie 12 bases apart. Via the germline V gene (reference sequence), CDR1 is DFQATT and CDR2 SNEGSKA. Inclusive of the bounding cysteine and phenylalanine, the CDR3 is 12 residues long. Only CDR3 DNA is held: 36 bases, read in frame from base 1. This clonotype was counted only a few times. Its antigen is unknown. No per-base quality is available; no much larger clone lies one base away. This beta chain is a stray sequence in a library constructed for alpha chains; its clone size is not meaningful.

The paper's findings and limits, for the study overall: Estimated TCR-seq coverage of tumor T cells was only about 7.2% for alpha chains and around 14% for beta chains. The tumor nonsynonymous mutation count correlated with the number of expanded intratumoral alpha and beta TCRs. Counts of ubiquitous and regional expanded TCRs were found to correlate with counts of ubiquitous and regional nonsynonymous mutations, respectively. Additional single-cell paired TCR alpha and beta sequencing was considered necessary to confirm, at a functional level, the hypothesis that regional TCRs recognize regional mutations.

Libraries were constructed by 5' RACE. The data were produced on a NextSeq 500. To allow correction of PCR and sequencing errors, the TCR library protocol tagged every TCR cDNA molecule with a unique molecular identifier. The authors' pipeline ran thus. TCR identification, UMI-based error correction and CDR3 extraction were all carried out with Decombinator tools. Expanded TCRs were defined as those above a frequency of 2 per 1,000, corresponding to the top 1% of the tumor frequency distribution. Expanded tumor TCRs statistically deemed absent (corrected P<0.05) from at least one tumor region were classed as regional, and all other expanded tumor TCRs were classed as ubiquitous. Rényi diversity was computed with the R vegan package after subsampling each repertoire 100 times to 5,000 TCRs. CDR3 similarity networks were constructed using string-kernel similarity of amino acid triplets, with links drawn between CDR3s whose pairwise similarity was above 0.82. TCRdb took the public reads, trimmed them with fastp at Q25, ran MiXCR for clone calling and kept in-frame beta chains. Every distinct CDR3 protein forms one entry, paired with its most common genes and DNA. The V and J calls shown here were made by TCRdb, not taken from the authors' results. For this sample the table gives over a thousand distinct CDR3 sequences, of which less than 20% were detected only once. The ten most abundant clones make up approximately 13% of the sample.

The input for sequencing was lung tumor tissue, taken at surgery. The chain is encoded by TRBV20-1 joined to TRBJ1-1, with the D gene not confidently named. The origin of this receptor is a female donor with early-stage non-small cell lung cancer. CDR3 protein: CSAPQAVTEAFF. Here is the DNA: TGCAGTGCTCCCCAGGCCGTTACTGAAGCTTTCTTT.